The clone carrying this T cell receptor (beta chain) was recorded many times. Antigen: not known. For TCR beta, libraries came from iRepertoire HTBI primers and Arm-PCR of CDR3 regions. TCRdb processed the multiplex PCR reads anew with MiXCR; each CDR3 protein has one entry. This table holds about 330,000 distinct CDR3 sequences, 15% to 20% found once. The CDR3 sequence is 15 residues long. Germline loops: CDR1 MNHNS, CDR2 SASEGT. Losses at the gene ends were 2 bases for V and 2 bases for J; bases not matched to a gene: 6. This entry is derived from a study of regulatory T cells in long-lasting Graves disease. Findings and limits, study-wide: Persistent disease was characterized by preferential usage of TRBV28, TRBJ1-2 and TRBJ2-5.

Time point denoted: newly diagnosed GD, antithyroid drugs for less than 3 months. Isolated PBMC RNA provided the starting material for the TCR library. This sample also appeared in a second study, on T cells in Graves' hyperthyroidism and ophthalmopathy.

The specimen was peripheral blood mononuclear cells (PBMCs), collected at new diagnosis, from a patient treated with antithyroid drugs. This receptor was taken from a woman aged 18 to 35 with Graves disease. The chain recombines TRBV6-1 with TRBJ2-7; 7 positions agree with TRBD1. CDR3 residues: CASSEKWQGAYEQYF. In DNA form, the CDR3 reads TGTGCCAGCAGTGAAAAGTGGCAGGGGGCCTACGAGCAGTACTTC.